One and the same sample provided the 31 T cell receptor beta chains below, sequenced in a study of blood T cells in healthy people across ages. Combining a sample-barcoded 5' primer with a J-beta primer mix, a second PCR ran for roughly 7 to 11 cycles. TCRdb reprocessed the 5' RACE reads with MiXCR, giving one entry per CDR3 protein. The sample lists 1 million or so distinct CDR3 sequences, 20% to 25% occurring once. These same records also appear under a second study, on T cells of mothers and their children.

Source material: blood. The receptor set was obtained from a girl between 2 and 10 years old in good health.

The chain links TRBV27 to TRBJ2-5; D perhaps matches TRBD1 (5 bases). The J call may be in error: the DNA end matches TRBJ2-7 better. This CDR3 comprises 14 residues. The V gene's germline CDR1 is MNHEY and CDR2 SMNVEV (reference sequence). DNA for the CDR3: TGTGCCAGCAGTTTATCAGGGGAACGGTACGAGCAGTACTTC. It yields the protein CASSLSGERYEQYF.

In DNA form, the CDR3 reads TGTGCCAGCAGCCCTAGCGGGGGCCTCTCCTACGAGCAGTACTTC. Translated, it gives CASSPSGGLSYEQYF. The chain is built from TRBV11-2 and TRBJ2-5, with TRBD2 identical over 10 bases. The end of the DNA fits TRBJ2-7 better, so the J call may be wrong. The CDR3 loop spans 15 amino acids. The V gene's germline CDR1 is SGHAT and CDR2 FQNNGV.

The CDR3 DNA reads TGTGCCAGCAGCTTACTAGCGGGGTATGGGGCCAACGTCCTGACTTTC. As protein: CASSLLAGYGANVLTF. The chain couples TRBV7-2 to TRBJ2-6, with 9 bases aligning to TRBD2. Germline CDR1 is SGHTA and CDR2 is FQGNSA. The trim removed 2 bases at V and 3 bases at J, leaving 2 bases unmatched. The CDR3 totals 16 residues.

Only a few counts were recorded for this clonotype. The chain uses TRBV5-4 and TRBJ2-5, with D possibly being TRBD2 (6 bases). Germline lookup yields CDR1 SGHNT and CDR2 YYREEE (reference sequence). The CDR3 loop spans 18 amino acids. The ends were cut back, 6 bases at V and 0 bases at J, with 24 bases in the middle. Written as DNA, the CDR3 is TGTGCCAGCATCCACCGTGGGCGGGAACCAACGTACCAAGAGACCCAGTACTTC. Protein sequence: CASIHRGREPTYQETQYF.

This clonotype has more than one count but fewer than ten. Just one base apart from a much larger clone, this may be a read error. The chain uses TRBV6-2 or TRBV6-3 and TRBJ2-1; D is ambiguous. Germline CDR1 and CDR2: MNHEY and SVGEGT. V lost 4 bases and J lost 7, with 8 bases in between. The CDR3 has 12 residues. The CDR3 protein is CASSWLGNEQFF. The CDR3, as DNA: TGTGCCAGCAGTTGGTTGGGGAATGAGCAGTTCTTC.

As DNA, the CDR3 is TGTGCCGGCACCTACCGATTGGGACTAGAAGTAAACGAGCAGTACTTC. It yields the protein CAGTYRLGLEVNEQYF. The chain has TRBV6-6 and TRBJ2-5; 8 bases are a match to TRBD2. The J call is uncertain, as TRBJ2-7 better fits the DNA end. Germline loops: CDR1 MNHNY, CDR2 SVGAGI (reference sequence). The CDR3 spans 16 residues.

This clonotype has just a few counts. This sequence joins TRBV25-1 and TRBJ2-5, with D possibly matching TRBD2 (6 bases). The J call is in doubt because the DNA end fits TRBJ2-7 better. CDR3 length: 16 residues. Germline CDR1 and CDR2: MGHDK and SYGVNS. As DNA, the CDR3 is TGTGCCAGCAGTGAAGGGACTCCTCACCGGGGGTACGAGCAGTACTTC. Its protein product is CASSEGTPHRGYEQYF.

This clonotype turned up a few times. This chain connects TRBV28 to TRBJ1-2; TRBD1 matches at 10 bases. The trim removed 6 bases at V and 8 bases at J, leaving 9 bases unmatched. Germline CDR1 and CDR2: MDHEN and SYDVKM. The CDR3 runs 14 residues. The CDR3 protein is CASSSGQGVKGYTF. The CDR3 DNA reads TGTGCCAGCAGCTCAGGACAGGGGGTGAAGGGCTACACCTTC.

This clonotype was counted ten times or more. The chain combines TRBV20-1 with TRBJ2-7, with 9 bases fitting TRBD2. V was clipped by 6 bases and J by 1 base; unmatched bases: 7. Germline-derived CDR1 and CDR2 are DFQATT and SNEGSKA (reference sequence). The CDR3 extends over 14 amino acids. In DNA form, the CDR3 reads TGCAGTGCGGAAGGGCTAGCGGGATCCTACGAGCAGTACTTC. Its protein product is CSAEGLAGSYEQYF.

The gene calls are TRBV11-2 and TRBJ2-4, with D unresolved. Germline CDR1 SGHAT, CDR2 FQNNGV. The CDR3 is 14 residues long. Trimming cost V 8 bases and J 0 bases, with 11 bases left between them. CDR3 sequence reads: CASGELLAKNIQYF. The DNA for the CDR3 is TGTGCCAGCGGGGAACTCCTAGCCAAAAACATTCAGTACTTC.

The CDR3 region is CASSLVIPAGPNEQFF. In DNA, the CDR3 is TGTGCCAGCAGCTTAGTCATACCAGCGGGCCCAAATGAGCAGTTCTTC. The chain has TRBV7-8 and TRBJ2-1, with D possibly being TRBD2 (6 bases). V lost 1 base, J lost 7 bases, and 17 bases lay in between. The V gene's germline CDR1 is SGHVS and CDR2 FQNEAQ. This CDR3 contains 16 residues.

CDR3 nucleotide sequence: TGCAGCGGCTCGGGACAGGGGTGTTCGGGTTCACCCCTCCACTTT. This codes for CSGSGQGCSGSPLHF. The J gene is TRBJ1-6, the V gene TRBV29-1; TRBD1 matches at 10 bases. The V segment lost 7 bases and the J segment 9 bases; nucleotides outside the gene matches: 12. Germline lookup yields CDR1 SQVTM and CDR2 ANQGSEA. The CDR3 consists of 15 residues.

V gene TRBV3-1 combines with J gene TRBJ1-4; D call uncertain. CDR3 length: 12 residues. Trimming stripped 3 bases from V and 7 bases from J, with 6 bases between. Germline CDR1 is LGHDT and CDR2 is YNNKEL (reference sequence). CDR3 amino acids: CASSHEVEKLFF. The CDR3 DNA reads TGTGCCAGCAGCCATGAGGTTGAAAAACTGTTTTTT.

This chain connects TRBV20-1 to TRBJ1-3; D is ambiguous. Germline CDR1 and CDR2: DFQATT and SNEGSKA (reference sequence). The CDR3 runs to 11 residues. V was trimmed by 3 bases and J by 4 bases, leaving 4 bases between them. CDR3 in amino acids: CSARIGNTIYF. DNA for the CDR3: TGCAGTGCTAGGATCGGAAACACCATATATTTT.

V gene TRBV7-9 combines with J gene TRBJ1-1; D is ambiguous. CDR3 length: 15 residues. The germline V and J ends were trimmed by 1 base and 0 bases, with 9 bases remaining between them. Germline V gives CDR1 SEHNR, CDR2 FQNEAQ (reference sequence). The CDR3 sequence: CASSLDRFMNTEAFF. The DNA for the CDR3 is TGTGCCAGCAGCTTAGATCGGTTTATGAACACTGAAGCTTTCTTT.

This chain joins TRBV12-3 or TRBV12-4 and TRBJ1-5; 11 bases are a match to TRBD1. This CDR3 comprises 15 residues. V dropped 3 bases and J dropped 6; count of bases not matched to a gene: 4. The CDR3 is CASSFMDRGLQPQHF. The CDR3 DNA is TGTGCCAGCAGTTTCATGGACAGGGGGCTTCAGCCCCAGCATTTT.

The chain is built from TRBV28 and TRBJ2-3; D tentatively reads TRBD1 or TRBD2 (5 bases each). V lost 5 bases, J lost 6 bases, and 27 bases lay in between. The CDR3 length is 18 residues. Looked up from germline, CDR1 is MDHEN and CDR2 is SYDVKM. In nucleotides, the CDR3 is TGTGCCAGCAGTCCTTCGATGGGAGCGGACAAGGCCACGGATACGCAGTATTTT. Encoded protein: CASSPSMGADKATDTQYF.

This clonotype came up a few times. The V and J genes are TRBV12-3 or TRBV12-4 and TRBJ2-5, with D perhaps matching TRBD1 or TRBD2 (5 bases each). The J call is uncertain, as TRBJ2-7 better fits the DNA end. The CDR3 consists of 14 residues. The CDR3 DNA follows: TGTGCCAGCAGTTTATTGGGGACCTACTACGAGCAGTACTTC. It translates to CASSLLGTYYEQYF.

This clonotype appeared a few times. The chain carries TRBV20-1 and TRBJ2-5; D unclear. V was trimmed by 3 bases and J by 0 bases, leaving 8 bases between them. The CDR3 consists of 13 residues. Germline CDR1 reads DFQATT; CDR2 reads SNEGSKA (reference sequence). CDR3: CSARRRNQETQYF. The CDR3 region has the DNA TGCAGTGCTAGGAGAAGGAACCAAGAGACCCAGTACTTC.

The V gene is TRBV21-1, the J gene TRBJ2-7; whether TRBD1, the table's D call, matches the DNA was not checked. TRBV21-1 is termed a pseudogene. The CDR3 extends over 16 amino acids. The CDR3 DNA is TGTGCCAGCGGACGGGGGTTTACCCGATCTACCTACGAGCAGTACTTC. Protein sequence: CASGRGFTRSTYEQYF.

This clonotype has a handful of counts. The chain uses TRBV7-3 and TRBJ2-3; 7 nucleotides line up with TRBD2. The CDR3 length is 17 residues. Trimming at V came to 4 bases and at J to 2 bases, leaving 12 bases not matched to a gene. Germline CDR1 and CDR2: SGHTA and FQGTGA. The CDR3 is CASSSGLWRDYTDTQYF. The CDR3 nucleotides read TGTGCCAGCAGCTCCGGGTTATGGAGGGACTACACAGATACGCAGTATTTT.

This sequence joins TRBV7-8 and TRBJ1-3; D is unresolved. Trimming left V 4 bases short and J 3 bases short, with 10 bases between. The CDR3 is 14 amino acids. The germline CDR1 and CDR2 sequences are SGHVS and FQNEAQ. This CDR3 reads CASSSGSGGNTIYF. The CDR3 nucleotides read TGTGCCAGCAGCTCAGGTTCAGGTGGAAACACCATATATTTT.

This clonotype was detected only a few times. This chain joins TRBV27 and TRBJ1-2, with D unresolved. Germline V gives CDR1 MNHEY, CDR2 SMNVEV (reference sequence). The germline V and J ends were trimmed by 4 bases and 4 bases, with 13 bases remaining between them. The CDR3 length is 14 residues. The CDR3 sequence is CASSSNISPYGYTF. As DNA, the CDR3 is TGTGCCAGCAGTTCCAACATATCCCCCTATGGCTACACCTTC.

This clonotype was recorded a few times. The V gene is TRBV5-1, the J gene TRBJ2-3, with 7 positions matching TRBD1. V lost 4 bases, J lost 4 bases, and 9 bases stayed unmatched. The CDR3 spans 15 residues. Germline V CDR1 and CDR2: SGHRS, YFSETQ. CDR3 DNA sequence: TGCGCCAGCAGCCGTGACAGGGCCCCCGCAGATACGCAGTATTTT. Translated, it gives CASSRDRAPADTQYF.

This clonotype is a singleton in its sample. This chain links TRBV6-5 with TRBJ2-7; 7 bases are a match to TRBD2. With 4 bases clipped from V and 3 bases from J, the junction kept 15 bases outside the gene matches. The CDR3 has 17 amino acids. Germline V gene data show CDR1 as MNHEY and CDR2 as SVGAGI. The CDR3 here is CASSSRPSGVVSYEQYF. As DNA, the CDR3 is TGTGCCAGCAGTTCCCGTCCTAGCGGAGTAGTCAGCTACGAGCAGTACTTC.

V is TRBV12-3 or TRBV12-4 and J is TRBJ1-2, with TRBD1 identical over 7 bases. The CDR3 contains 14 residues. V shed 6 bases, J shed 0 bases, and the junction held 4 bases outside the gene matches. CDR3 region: CASSDRDPNYGYTF. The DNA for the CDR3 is TGTGCCAGCAGCGACAGGGACCCTAACTATGGCTACACCTTC.

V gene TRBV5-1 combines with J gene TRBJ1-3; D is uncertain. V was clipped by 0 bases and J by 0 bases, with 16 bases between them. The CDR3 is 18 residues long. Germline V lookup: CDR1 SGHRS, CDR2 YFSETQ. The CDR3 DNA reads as TGCGCCAGCAGCTTGGTCCCTTGGGAGGACTCCTCTGGAAACACCATATATTTT. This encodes CASSLVPWEDSSGNTIYF.

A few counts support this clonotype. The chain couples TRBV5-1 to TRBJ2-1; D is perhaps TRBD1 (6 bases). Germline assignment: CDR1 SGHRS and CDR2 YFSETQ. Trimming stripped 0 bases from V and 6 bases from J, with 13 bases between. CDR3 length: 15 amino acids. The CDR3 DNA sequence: TGCGCCAGCAGCTTGGAACAGGGAGTAGTCAATGAGCAGTTCTTC. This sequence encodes CASSLEQGVVNEQFF.

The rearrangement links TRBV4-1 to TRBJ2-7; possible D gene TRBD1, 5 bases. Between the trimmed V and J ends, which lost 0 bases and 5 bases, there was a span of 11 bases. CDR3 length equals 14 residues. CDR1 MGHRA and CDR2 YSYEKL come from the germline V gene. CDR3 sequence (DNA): TGCGCCAGCAGCCAAGATCCAGGGATCGACGAGCAGTACTTC. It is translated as CASSQDPGIDEQYF.

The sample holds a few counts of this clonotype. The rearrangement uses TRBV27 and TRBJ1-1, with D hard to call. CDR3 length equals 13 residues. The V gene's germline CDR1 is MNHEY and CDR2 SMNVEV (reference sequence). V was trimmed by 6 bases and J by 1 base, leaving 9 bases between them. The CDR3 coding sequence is TGTGCCAGCAGAAACAGTGCGAACACTGAAGCTTTCTTT. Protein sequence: CASRNSANTEAFF.

Here the CDR3 DNA reads TGCGCCAGCAGCTGGGTACAGAATCCGGGACGTCAGTCTTTTTTAGCCAAAAACATTCAGTACTTC. Its protein product is CASSWVQNPGRQSFLAKNIQYF. The V call is TRBV5-1, the J call TRBJ2-4, with D perhaps given as TRBD1 or TRBD2 (5 bases each). Trimming took off 3 bases at V and 0 bases at J, with 31 bases between the two ends. The germline gives CDR1 SGHRS, CDR2 YFSETQ. The CDR3 consists of 22 residues.